This TCR beta chain was recovered during a study of PD-L1 blockade in urothelial cancer. Turning to the study itself: About 90% of the 29 patients comprised males who had bladder-origin urothelial cancer.

Profiling relied on immunoSEQ multiplex PCR, and the TCRdb table lists in-frame clones only, not all of them. The repertoire includes 35,000 to 40,000 clones, around four fifths of them detected once, and 12% to 15% sits in the top ten. Stated time point: pretreatment peripheral blood. The TCR originated in an older man with urothelial cancer. The material was PBMCs, obtained around atezolizumab (anti-PD-L1) treatment.

The CDR3 bases are TGTGCCTGGAGACCAACCGCCGGGACAGGGCCCACAGATACGCAGTATTTT. It yields the protein CAWRPTAGTGPTDTQYF. The chain joins TRBV30 to TRBJ2-3; 9 bases line up with TRBD1. This CDR3 is built from 17 residues. V was clipped by 3 bases and J by 2 bases; unmatched bases: 12. Germline V CDR1 and CDR2: GTSNPN, SVGIG (reference sequence).